This TCR beta chain derives from a study of beta chain features in type 1 diabetes. The sequenced template was cDNA made from the entire isolated RNA. Generated by immunoSEQ multiplex PCR, the TCRdb table keeps only in-frame clones and is missing some. The sample contains 130,000 to 150,000 clones, about 10% of which appear only once. Study results and caveats: Shorter templates may be favored by PCR, equally so in patients and controls. Patients showed naive, central memory and Treg TCRB repertoires that appeared more similar than those of healthy donors. Whether TCRB rearrangement is influenced by HLA type was left unresolved in this analysis. The VDJ junctions of type 1 diabetes patients carried fewer insertions and more deletions.

V was pared by 3 bases and J by 1 base, with 15 bases between. Germline loops: CDR1 KGHSH, CDR2 LQKENI. The CDR3 is 16 residues long. There are a few counts of this clone. No antigen is known for it. The chain carries TRBV18 and TRBJ1-2, with D uncertain. The sequenced material came from naive CD4+ T cells from blood. The sequence came from a man between 18 and 29 years old in good health. As DNA, the CDR3 is TGTGCCAGCTCACCTGGTTGGGCACCGATTAACTATGGCTACACCTTC. This encodes CASSPGWAPINYGYTF.